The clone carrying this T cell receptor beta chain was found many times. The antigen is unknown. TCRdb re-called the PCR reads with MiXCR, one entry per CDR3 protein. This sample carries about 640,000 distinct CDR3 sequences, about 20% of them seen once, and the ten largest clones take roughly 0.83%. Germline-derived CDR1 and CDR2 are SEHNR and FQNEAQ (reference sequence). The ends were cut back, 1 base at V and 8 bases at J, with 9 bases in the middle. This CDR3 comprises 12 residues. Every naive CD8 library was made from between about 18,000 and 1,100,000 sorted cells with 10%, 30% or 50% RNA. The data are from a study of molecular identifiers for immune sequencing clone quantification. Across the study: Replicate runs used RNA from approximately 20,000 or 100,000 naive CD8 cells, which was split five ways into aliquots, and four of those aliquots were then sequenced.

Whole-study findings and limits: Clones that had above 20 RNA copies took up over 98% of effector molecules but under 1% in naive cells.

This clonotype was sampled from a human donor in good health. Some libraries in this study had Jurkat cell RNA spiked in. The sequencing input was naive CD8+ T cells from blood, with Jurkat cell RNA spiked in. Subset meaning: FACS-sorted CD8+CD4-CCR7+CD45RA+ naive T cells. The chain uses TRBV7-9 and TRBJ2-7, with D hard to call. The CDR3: CASSLGSEKQYF. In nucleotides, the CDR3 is TGTGCCAGCAGCTTAGGTTCAGAGAAGCAGTACTTC.